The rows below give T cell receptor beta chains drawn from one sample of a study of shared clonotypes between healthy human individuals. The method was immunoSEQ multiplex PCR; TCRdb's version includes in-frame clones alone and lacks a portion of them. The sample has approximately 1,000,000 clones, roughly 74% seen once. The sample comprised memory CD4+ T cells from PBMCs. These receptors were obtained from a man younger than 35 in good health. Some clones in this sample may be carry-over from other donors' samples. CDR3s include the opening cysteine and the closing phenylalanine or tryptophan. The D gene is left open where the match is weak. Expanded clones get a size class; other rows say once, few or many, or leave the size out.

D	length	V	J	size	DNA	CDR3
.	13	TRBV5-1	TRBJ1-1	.	TGCGCCAGCAGCCGTGGATTGAACACTGAAGCTTTCTTT	CASSRGLNTEAFF
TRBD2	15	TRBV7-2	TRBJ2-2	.	TGTGCCAGCAGCCGACGGACTAGCGGCACCGGGGAGCTGTTTTTT	CASSRRTSGTGELFF
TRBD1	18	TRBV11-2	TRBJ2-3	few	TGTGCCAGCAGCCCCCTACAAGGGAGAACAGGGGACAGAGATACGCAGTATTTT	CASSPLQGRTGDRDTQYF
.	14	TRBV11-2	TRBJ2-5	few	TGTGCCAGCAGCTTCGCGACGGGGAGAGAGACCCAGTACTTC	CASSFATGRETQYF
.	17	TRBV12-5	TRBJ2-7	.	TGTGCTAGTGGTTTTGGAAGTTATCCGGCGGGCTCCTACGAGCAGTACTTC	CASGFGSYPAGSYEQYF
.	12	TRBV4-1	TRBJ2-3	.	TGCGCCAGCAGCCAAGGGACTTCCGCGCAGTATTTT	CASSQGTSAQYF
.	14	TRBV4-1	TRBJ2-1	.	TGCGCCAGCAGCCAGGGGCTAGGCTATTTGGAGCAGTTCTTC	CASSQGLGYLEQFF
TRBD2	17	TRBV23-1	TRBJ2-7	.	TGCGCCAGCAGTCAATTTGTCGTCGCGGGAGAGACCTACGAGCAGTACTTC	CASSQFVVAGETYEQYF
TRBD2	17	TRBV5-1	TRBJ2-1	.	TGCGCCAGCAGCCCTCTAGCGGGAGTTTCTACGAACAATGAGCAGTTCTTC	CASSPLAGVSTNNEQFF
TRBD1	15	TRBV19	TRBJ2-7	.	TGTGCCAGCCGAGGGGCCGGGACAGGGGGACCAGAGCAGTACTTC	CASRGAGTGGPEQYF
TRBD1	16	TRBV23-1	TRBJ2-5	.	TGCGCCAGCAGTCAACCCCGGGACAGACCATGGGAGACCCAGTACTTC	CASSQPRDRPWETQYF
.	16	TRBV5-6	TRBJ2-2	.	TGTGCCAGCAGCTTGGCCCTTAGCGCGAACACCGGGGAGCTGTTTTTT	CASSLALSANTGELFF
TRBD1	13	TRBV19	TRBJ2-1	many	TGTGCCAGTAGTAGACAGGGGGCAGGCGAGCAGTTCTTC	CASSRQGAGEQFF
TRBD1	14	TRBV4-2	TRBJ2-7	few	TGTGCCAGCAGCCATGGGACAGGGTCGTACGAGCAGTACTTC	CASSHGTGSYEQYF
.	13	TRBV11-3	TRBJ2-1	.	TGTGCCAGCAGCTTAATCGGGAGTGGGGAGCAGTTCTTC	CASSLIGSGEQFF
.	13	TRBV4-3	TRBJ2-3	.	TGCGCCAGCAGCCAAGATGTGTGGAATACGCAGTATTTT	CASSQDVWNTQYF
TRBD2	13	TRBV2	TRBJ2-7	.	TGTGCCAGCAGGGTAGCGGGAGGGTACGAGCAGTACTTC	CASRVAGGYEQYF
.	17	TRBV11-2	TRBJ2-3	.	TGTGCCAGCAGCCTACAACCGACAGGTCGCGGCACAGATACGCAGTATTTT	CASSLQPTGRGTDTQYF
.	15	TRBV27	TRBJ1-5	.	TGTGCCAGCCGGTTTGACAGGTATAGCAATCAGCCCCAGCATTTT	CASRFDRYSNQPQHF
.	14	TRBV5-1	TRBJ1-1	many	TGCGCCAGCAGCTTGGCGGCGGAGAACACTGAAGCTTTCTTT	CASSLAAENTEAFF
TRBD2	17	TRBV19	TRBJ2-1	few	TGTGCCGCCTCGGGACTAGCGGGTGGGAGCTCCTACAATGAGCAGTTCTTC	CAASGLAGGSSYNEQFF
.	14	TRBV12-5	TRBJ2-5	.	TGTGCTAGTGGTTCCTCGGGGAGACAAGAGACCCAGTACTTC	CASGSSGRQETQYF
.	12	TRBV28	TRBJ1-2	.	TGTGCCAGCAGGATGGGATCGGGAGGCTACACCTTC	CASRMGSGGYTF
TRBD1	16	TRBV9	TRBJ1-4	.	TGTGCCAGCAGCGTAGCAGGGGGTAGAACTAATGAAAAACTGTTTTTT	CASSVAGGRTNEKLFF
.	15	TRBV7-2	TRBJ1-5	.	TGTGCCAGCAGCTTAGTACCGCAGGGCAATCAGCCCCAGCATTTT	CASSLVPQGNQPQHF
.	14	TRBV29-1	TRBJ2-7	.	TGCAGCGTGGCCCCTCTGGTTAACTCCTACGAGCAGTACTTC	CSVAPLVNSYEQYF
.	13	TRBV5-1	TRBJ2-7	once	TGCGCCAGCAGCTTGGCACTTAACTACGAGCAGTACTTC	CASSLALNYEQYF
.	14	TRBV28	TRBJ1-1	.	TGTGCCAGCAGAATGAGGGAAAGTGGCACTGAAGCTTTCTTT	CASRMRESGTEAFF
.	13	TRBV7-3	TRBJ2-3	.	TGTGCCAGCAGCTCCGACAGGCGAGATACGCAGTATTTT	CASSSDRRDTQYF
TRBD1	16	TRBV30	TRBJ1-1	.	TGTGCCTGGAGTCCCCCGACAGGGATCATGAACACTGAAGCTTTCTTT	CAWSPPTGIMNTEAFF
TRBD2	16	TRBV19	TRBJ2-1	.	TGTGCCAGTAGTATAGGGTCAGCGGGAGTTGGCAATGAGCAGTTCTTC	CASSIGSAGVGNEQFF
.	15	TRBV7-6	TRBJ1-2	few	TGTGCCAGCACCCACAAGGGGCCCCTTATGGGTGGCTACACCTTC	CASTHKGPLMGGYTF
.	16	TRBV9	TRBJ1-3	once	TGTGCCAGCAGCGTAGCAGGACGACCCTCTGGAAACACCATATATTTT	CASSVAGRPSGNTIYF
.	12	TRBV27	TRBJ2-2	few	TGTGCCAGCAGCTTGAACACCGGGGAGCTGTTTTTT	CASSLNTGELFF
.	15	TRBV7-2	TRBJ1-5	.	TGTGCCAGCAGTCGAAACGGACAGACAAATCAGCCCCAGCATTTT	CASSRNGQTNQPQHF
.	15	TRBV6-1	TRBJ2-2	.	TGTGCCAGCAAGCTCCTAAACGAGAACACCGGGGAGCTGTTTTTT	CASKLLNENTGELFF
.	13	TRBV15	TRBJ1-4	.	TGTGCCACCAGCAGACGGAAGAATGAAAAACTGTTTTTT	CATSRRKNEKLFF
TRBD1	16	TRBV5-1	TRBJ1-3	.	TGCGCCAGCAGCACCGACAGGGGGGCATCTGGAAACACCATATATTTT	CASSTDRGASGNTIYF
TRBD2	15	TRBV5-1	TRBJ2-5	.	TGCGCCAGCAGCTTGCAGCCGGGAGGACAAGAGACCCAGTACTTC	CASSLQPGGQETQYF
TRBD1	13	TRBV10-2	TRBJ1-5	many	TGCGCCAGCACGGGACAGGGGTACCAGCCCCAGCATTTT	CASTGQGYQPQHF
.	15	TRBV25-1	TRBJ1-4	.	TGTGCCAGCAGTGCGATGGACAGCCCGAATGAAAAACTGTTTTTT	CASSAMDSPNEKLFF
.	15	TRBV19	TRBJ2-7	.	TGTGCCAGTAGTCGTATCTATGACAGCTCCTACGAGCAGTACTTC	CASSRIYDSSYEQYF
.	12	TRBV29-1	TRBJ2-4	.	TGCAGCGTTTGGGGCGGGGAAAACATTCAGTACTTC	CSVWGGENIQYF
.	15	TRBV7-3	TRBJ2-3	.	TGTGCCAGCAGCACAAAGGGACAAATCACAGATACGCAGTATTTT	CASSTKGQITDTQYF
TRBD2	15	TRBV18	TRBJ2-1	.	TGTGCCAGCTCACCCATAGCGGGACCCCGCAATGAGCAGTTCTTC	CASSPIAGPRNEQFF
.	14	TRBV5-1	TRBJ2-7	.	TGCGCCAGCAGCTTTCGGCTAGCTACGGGGGAGCAGTACTTC	CASSFRLATGEQYF
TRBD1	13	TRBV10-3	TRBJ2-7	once	TGTGCCATCAGCCCGGGACAGGGTGTCGAGCAGTACTTC	CAISPGQGVEQYF
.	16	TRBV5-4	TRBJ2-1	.	TGTGCCAGCAGCCAAGTGTACGGGGTTATTCAAAATGAGCAGTTCTTC	CASSQVYGVIQNEQFF
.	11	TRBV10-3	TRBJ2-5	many	TGTGCCATCAGGGTTGAAGGGACCCAGTACTTC	CAIRVEGTQYF
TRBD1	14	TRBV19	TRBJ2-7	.	TGTGCCAGTTTGAAGGGACAGGGATTTGGCGAGCAGTACTTC	CASLKGQGFGEQYF
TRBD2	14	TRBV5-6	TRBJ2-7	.	TGTGCCAGCAAAAGCGGGATGTTCTCCTACGAGCAGTACTTC	CASKSGMFSYEQYF
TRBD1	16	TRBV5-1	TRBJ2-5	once	TGCGCCAGCAGCTTCTCTTCGACAGGGCGGCAAGAGACCCAGTACTTC	CASSFSSTGRQETQYF
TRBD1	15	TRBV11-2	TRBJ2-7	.	TGTGCCAGCAGCTCACCCAGGGGGAACACCTACGAGCAGTACTTC	CASSSPRGNTYEQYF
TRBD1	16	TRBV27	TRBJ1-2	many	TGTGCCAGCAGTACAACCCGACAGGGTTGGGGGACTGGCTACACCTTC	CASSTTRQGWGTGYTF
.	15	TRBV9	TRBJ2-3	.	TGTGCCAGCAGCCCCCTGGGCGGGAGCACAGATACGCAGTATTTT	CASSPLGGSTDTQYF
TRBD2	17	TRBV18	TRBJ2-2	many	TGTGCCAGCTCACCACGTGGAGCGGGAGCAAACACCGGGGAGCTGTTTTTT	CASSPRGAGANTGELFF
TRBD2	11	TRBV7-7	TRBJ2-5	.	TGTGCCAGCACTTCGGGGGGAGCCCAGTACTTC	CASTSGGAQYF
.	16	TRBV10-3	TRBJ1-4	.	TGTGCCATCAGTGAGTCCGTCCTGGCAAGTAATGAAAAACTGTTTTTT	CAISESVLASNEKLFF
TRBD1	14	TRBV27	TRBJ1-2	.	TGTGCCAGCAGTCCATCACAGGGGCGAGGGGGCTACACCTTC	CASSPSQGRGGYTF